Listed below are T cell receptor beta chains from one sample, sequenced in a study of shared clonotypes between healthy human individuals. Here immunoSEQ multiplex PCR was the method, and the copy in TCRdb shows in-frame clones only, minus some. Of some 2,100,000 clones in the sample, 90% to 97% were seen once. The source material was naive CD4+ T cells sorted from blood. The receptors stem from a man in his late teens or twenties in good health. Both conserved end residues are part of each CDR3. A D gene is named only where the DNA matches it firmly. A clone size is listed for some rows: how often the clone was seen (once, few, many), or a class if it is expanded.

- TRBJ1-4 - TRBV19 TGTGCCAGTAGTATAGTGCCGGTTGCAACTAATGAAAAACTGTTTTTT CASSIVPVATNEKLFF
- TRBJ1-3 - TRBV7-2 TGTGCCAGCAGCCGGGGATGGGCAGGGGCTGGAAACACCATATATTTT CASSRGWAGAGNTIYF
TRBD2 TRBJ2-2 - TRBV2 TGTGCCAGCACCGCGGGAGGGAACACCGGGGAGCTGTTTTTT CASTAGGNTGELFF
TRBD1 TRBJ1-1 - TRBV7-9 TGTGCCAGCAGCTTAGAGGGGACAGCTAACACTGAAGCTTTCTTT CASSLEGTANTEAFF
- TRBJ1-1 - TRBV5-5 TGTGCCAGCAGCCGAATAGACCAGGGCACTGAAGCTTTCTTT CASSRIDQGTEAFF
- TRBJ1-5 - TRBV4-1 TGCGCCAGCAGCCAAGAGGGGGGGGTTAACAATCAGCCCCAGCATTTT CASSQEGGVNNQPQHF
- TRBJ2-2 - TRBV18 TGTGCCAGCTCGCATGGGACGGTGAACACCGGGGAGCTGTTTTTT CASSHGTVNTGELFF
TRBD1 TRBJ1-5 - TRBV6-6 TGTGCCAGCAGGCGTCGGACAGGGGAGGATCAGCCCCAGCATTTT CASRRRTGEDQPQHF
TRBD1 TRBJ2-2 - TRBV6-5 TGTGCCAGCAGCTACGGTGGGACAGTCGGGGAGCTGTTTTTT CASSYGGTVGELFF
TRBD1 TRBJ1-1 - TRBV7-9 TGTGCCAGCAGCTTTATTGGGACAGGGGGGCAAACTGAAGCTTTCTTT CASSFIGTGGQTEAFF
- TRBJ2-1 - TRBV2 TGTGCCAGCAGTCCCCAGGGGATCACCTACAATGAGCAGTTCTTC CASSPQGITYNEQFF
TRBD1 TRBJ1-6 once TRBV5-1 TGCGCCAGCAGCCGAGCACAGGGGCAAAATTCACCCCTCCACTTT CASSRAQGQNSPLHF
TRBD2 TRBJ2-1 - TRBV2 TGTGCCTCACGGGGGGGAGACTACAATGAGCAGTTCTTC CASRGGDYNEQFF
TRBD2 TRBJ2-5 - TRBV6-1 TGTGCCAGCAGTGGCCGGACTAGCGGGAGGGTCCAAGAGACCCAGTACTTC CASSGRTSGRVQETQYF
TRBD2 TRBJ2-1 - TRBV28 TGTGCCAGCAGTCCTTGGCGGGGGGAAAGCTCCTACAATGAGCAGTTCTTC CASSPWRGESSYNEQFF
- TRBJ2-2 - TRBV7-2 TGTGCCAGCAGCCTTCAAAGGACGAACACCGGGGAGCTGTTTTTT CASSLQRTNTGELFF
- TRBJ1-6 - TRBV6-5 TGTGCCAGCAGTTACGGGGTTTCACCCCTCCACTTT CASSYGVSPLHF
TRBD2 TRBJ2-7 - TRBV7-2 TGTGCCAGCAGCTACGGGACTAGCCGTCAGTACGAGCAGTACTTC CASSYGTSRQYEQYF
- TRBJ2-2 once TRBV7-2 TGTGCCAGCAGCTTCTGGGGAGGAAACACCGGGGAGCTGTTTTTT CASSFWGGNTGELFF
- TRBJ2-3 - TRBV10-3 TGTGCCATCAGTGTCGGACTCTTCACAGATACGCAGTATTTT CAISVGLFTDTQYF
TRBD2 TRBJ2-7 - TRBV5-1 TGCGCCAGCAGCAGGGCCTGGGGTAGCGGGGGCTACGAGCAGTACTTC CASSRAWGSGGYEQYF
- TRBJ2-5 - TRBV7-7 TGTGCTAGCAGCTTGGGTCCAAGAACTGATGGGGAGACCCAGTACTTC CASSLGPRTDGETQYF
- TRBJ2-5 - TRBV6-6 TGTGCCAGCAGTTCCGAGGGACCCTCGATTGGGGAGACCCAGTACTTC CASSSEGPSIGETQYF
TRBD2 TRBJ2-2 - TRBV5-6 TGTGCCAGCAGCGAGGGGACTAGCGGGACTACGAACACCGGGGAGCTGTTTTTT CASSEGTSGTTNTGELFF
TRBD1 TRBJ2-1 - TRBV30 TGTGCCTGGAGTCGGGACAGAGGATACAATGAGCAGTTCTTC CAWSRDRGYNEQFF
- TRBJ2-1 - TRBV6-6 TGTGCCAGCACCGCAGAAAATGAGCAGTTCTTC CASTAENEQFF